The 30 T cell receptor beta chains below come from one sample, sequenced in a study of T cell therapy after organ transplantation. No antigen has been identified for these receptors. The data were produced by immunoSEQ multiplex PCR, yet TCRdb's version contains in-frame clones alone and is incomplete. The data show tens of thousands of clones, about 83% seen once. Time point of the sample: 20-29 weeks after completion of therapy. Sequenced material: CD8+ T cells from blood, taken after autologous CMV-specific T cell therapy. The receptors were sampled from a human patient who had received a solid organ transplant and had CMV disease. These T cells may partly come from the graft donor.

J is TRBJ1-5 and V is TRBV6-5, with D perhaps matching TRBD1 (5 bases). The CDR3 totals 14 residues. Germline CDR1 and CDR2: MNHEY and SVGAGI. V was pared by 2 bases and J by 4 bases, with 9 bases between. CDR3 sequence (DNA): TGTGCCAGCAGTTACGGGGCAGCAAATCAGCCCCAGCATTTT. It specifies CASSYGAANQPQHF.

The CDR3 loop is CASSYSGTTNQPQHF. The DNA of the CDR3 is TGTGCCAGCAGTTACTCGGGGACAACTAATCAGCCCCAGCATTTT. V is TRBV6-5 and J is TRBJ1-5; D possibly corresponds to TRBD1 (6 bases). CDR1 is MNHEY, CDR2 SVGAGI, per germline. This CDR3 has 15 residues. The V end was cut by 0 bases, the J end by 4 bases, with 10 bases between.

The CDR3 DNA follows: TGCGCCAGCAGCCCCCCGGGGAGCGGCTATGGCTACACCTTC. Translation: CASSPPGSGYGYTF. J is TRBJ1-2 and V is TRBV4-1, with D unclear. This CDR3 contains 14 residues. Germline values: CDR1 MGHRA, CDR2 YSYEKL. Trimming pared 4 bases from V and 4 bases from J, leaving 13 bases between.

This clone was observed a few times. V usage is TRBV7-9 and J usage is TRBJ2-7, with no clear D. Trimming removed 5 bases from V and 7 bases from J, with 9 bases in between. The CDR3 is 11 amino acids. Germline CDR1 is SEHNR and CDR2 is FQNEAQ (reference sequence). The CDR3 bases are TGTGCCAGCAGCAAAGCGTTGGAGCAGTACTTC. This codes for CASSKALEQYF. Filled out from reference TRBV7-9 and TRBJ2-7, the complete variable domain reads DTGVSQNPRHKITKRGQNVTFRCDPISEHNRLYWYRQTLGQGPEFLTYFQNEAQLEKSRLLSDRFSAERPKGSFSTLEIQRTEQGDSAMYLCASSKALEQYFGPGTRLTVT.

The chain couples TRBV6-5 to TRBJ2-7; D tentatively fits TRBD1 or TRBD2 (5 bases each). The CDR3 runs 13 residues. In germline, CDR1 is MNHEY, CDR2 SVGAGI. The V end lost 5 bases, the J end lost 7 bases, and 15 bases lay between the germline ends. The CDR3 region is CASSTGTPREQYF. In DNA, the CDR3 is TGTGCCAGCAGTACCGGGACGCCGAGGGAGCAGTACTTC.

The gene calls are TRBV28 and TRBJ2-7; D may match TRBD1 or TRBD2 (5 bases each). V was pared by 3 bases and J by 0 bases, with 15 bases between. The V gene's germline CDR1 is MDHEN and CDR2 SYDVKM. The CDR3 has 16 amino acids. The CDR3 DNA follows: TGTGCCAGCAGTTTCCCCGGGGCTGACCTCTCCTACGAGCAGTACTTC. Residues: CASSFPGADLSYEQYF.

The chain carries TRBV23-1 and TRBJ1-5; D is unclear. TRBV23-1 is filed as an ORF, its function uncertain. The CDR3 extends over 14 amino acids. With 6 bases removed from V and 3 bases from J, the gap between germline ends came to 12 bases. The CDR3 region is CASRVQRTNQPQHF. The CDR3, as DNA: TGCGCCAGCAGGGTACAGCGGACCAATCAGCCCCAGCATTTT.

With respect to this clone: The junction differs from germline at one of its ends, possibly a read error. V usage is TRBV5-8 and J usage is TRBJ2-7, with D possibly being TRBD1 (6 bases). From germline, CDR1 is SGHTS and CDR2 YDEGEE. The CDR3 has 9 amino acids. In nucleotides, the CDR3 is TGTGCCAGCAGCCCAAGACAGGCTTTC. This sequence encodes CASSPRQAF. The full variable domain, its missing parts supplied by reference TRBV5-8 and TRBJ2-7, is EAGVTQSPTHLIKTRGQQATLRCSPISGHTSVYWYQQALGLGLQFLLWYDEGEERNRGNFPPRFSGRQFPNYSSELNVNALELEDSALYLCASSPRQAFGPGTRLTVT.

This rearrangement joins TRBV5-1 to TRBJ2-7; weak D call: TRBD1 (6 bases). Germline assignment: CDR1 SGHRS and CDR2 YFSETQ. Trimming removed 5 bases from V and 0 bases from J, with 12 bases in between. The CDR3 has 14 residues. The CDR3 DNA reads as TGCGCCAGCAGATTTTGGGACACCTCCTACGAGCAGTACTTC. Amino acid sequence: CASRFWDTSYEQYF.

V usage is TRBV7-3 and J usage is TRBJ2-1; a weak D match, TRBD2 (6 bases). Germline V gene lookup returns CDR1 SGHTA and CDR2 FQGTGA. The CDR3 covers 15 residues. Trimming left V 10 bases short and J 6 bases short, with 22 bases between. CDR3: CATSEQPWGGNEQFF. CDR3 bases: TGTGCCACCTCGGAGCAACCGTGGGGAGGCAATGAGCAGTTCTTC.

J is TRBJ1-1 and V is TRBV28; D remains ambiguous. The CDR3 is made up of 12 amino acids. From germline, CDR1 is MDHEN and CDR2 SYDVKM. Trimming took off 6 bases at V and 1 base at J, with 6 bases between the two ends. As DNA, the CDR3 is TGTGCCAGCAGGTTCGGGAACACTGAAGCTTTCTTT. Its protein is CASRFGNTEAFF.

CDR3 DNA sequence: TGTGCCACTACAGGGGTATACCCCTACGAGCAGTACTTC. Residues: CATTGVYPYEQYF. This chain connects TRBV30 to TRBJ2-7; TRBD1 aligns across 7 bases. The junction had 9 bases not matched to a gene; V was cut back by 8 bases and J by 2 bases. The germline gives CDR1 GTSNPN, CDR2 SVGIG (reference sequence). CDR3 length: 13 amino acids.

CDR3 DNA: TGTGCCAGCAGTAGTCAGGGTCCCCACGAGCAGTACTTC. Protein product: CASSSQGPHEQYF. The J gene is TRBJ2-7, the V gene TRBV6-5; tentative D call: TRBD1 (5 bases). Germline lookup yields CDR1 MNHEY and CDR2 SVGAGI. V was pared by 5 bases and J by 5 bases, with 13 bases between. The CDR3 consists of 13 residues.

This clone was seen once. This CDR3 is CAITVSGEQYF. The CDR3 DNA reads TGTGCCATCACGGTTTCGGGGGAGCAGTACTTC. The chain employs TRBV10-3 and TRBJ2-7, with D perhaps TRBD2 (5 bases). V was pared by 7 bases and J by 7 bases, with 11 bases between. The CDR3 covers 11 residues. CDR1 ENHRY and CDR2 SYGVKD come from the germline V gene.

This chain links TRBV11-2 with TRBJ1-3; D unresolved. Germline CDR1 reads SGHAT; CDR2 reads FQNNGV. Deletions cut 6 bases from V and 3 bases from J, with 6 bases between. The CDR3 has 12 amino acids. CDR3 coding DNA: TGTGCCAGCAGTTCCTTTGGAAACACCATATATTTT. It yields the protein CASSSFGNTIYF.

This clone showed up just once. The chain joins TRBV27 to TRBJ1-2; the D is unclear. The V end lost 7 bases, the J end lost 3 bases, and 12 bases lay between the germline ends. The germline CDR1 and CDR2 sequences are MNHEY and SMNVEV (reference sequence). This CDR3 has 13 residues. CDR3 DNA sequence: TGTGCCAGCACAACTGCCACCGACTATGGCTACACCTTC. It specifies CASTTATDYGYTF.

This chain's CDR3 is CASSGATHTGELFF. The CDR3 bases are TGTGCCAGCAGTGGGGCTACCCACACCGGGGAGCTGTTTTTT. The J gene is TRBJ2-2, the V gene TRBV25-1; D gene uncertain. Between the trimmed V and J ends, which lost 4 bases and 3 bases, there was a span of 9 bases. In germline, CDR1 is MGHDK, CDR2 SYGVNS. This CDR3 contains 14 residues.

This chain joins TRBV28 and TRBJ1-2; possibly TRBD1 for D (5 bases). The V end was cut by 8 bases, the J end by 2 bases, with 9 bases between. The CDR3 sequence is 12 residues long. Germline loops: CDR1 MDHEN, CDR2 SYDVKM. As DNA, the CDR3 is TGTGCCAGCGGGGCGGTGAACTATGGCTACACCTTC. Translating gives CASGAVNYGYTF.

This sequence joins TRBV29-1 and TRBJ2-2, with D possibly TRBD1 on 6 matching bases. CDR3 length: 15 amino acids. The germline V gene has CDR1 SQVTM and CDR2 ANQGSEA. With 4 bases removed from V and 0 bases from J, the gap between germline ends came to 12 bases. The CDR3 loop reads CSVVTGRSNTGELFF. DNA for the CDR3: TGCAGCGTTGTAACAGGGCGCTCGAACACCGGGGAGCTGTTTTTT.

V and J are TRBV6-5 and TRBJ2-5, with 7 bases aligning to TRBD1. Germline CDR1 is MNHEY and CDR2 is SVGAGI. This CDR3 has 13 amino acids. The V gene end was trimmed by 6 bases and the J gene end by 4 bases; junction bases not matched to a gene: 5. The DNA for the CDR3 is TGTGCCAGCAGGAATACAGGGGTAGAGACCCAGTACTTC. Its protein product is CASRNTGVETQYF.

The chain carries TRBV19 and TRBJ2-2, with 9 positions matching TRBD1. CDR3 size: 16 residues. The germline V gene has CDR1 LNHDA and CDR2 SQIVND (reference sequence). V lost 3 bases and J lost 5; bases outside the gene matches: 7. CDR3 sequence: CASSIPRDRVTGELFF. The CDR3 coding sequence is TGTGCCAGTAGTATTCCTAGGGACAGGGTGACCGGGGAGCTGTTTTTT. Full variable domain (missing parts from reference TRBV19 and TRBJ2-2): DGGITQSPKYLFRKEGQNVTLSCEQNLNHDAMYWYRQDPGQGLRLIYYSQIVNDFQKGDIAEGYSVSREKKESFPLTVTSAQKNPTAFYLCASSIPRDRVTGELFFGEGSRLTVL.

The J gene is TRBJ1-1, the V gene TRBV7-6; 10 bases fit TRBD1. The trim removed 2 bases at V and 4 bases at J, leaving 4 bases unmatched. This CDR3 spans 15 amino acids. The germline CDR1 and CDR2 sequences are SGHVS and FNYEAQ. In DNA form, the CDR3 reads TGTGCCAGCAGCTTAACCCGGACAGGGGGCACTGAAGCTTTCTTT. It codes for CASSLTRTGGTEAFF.

The chain links TRBV4-3 to TRBJ2-1; 7 nucleotides align to TRBD2. After removal of 1 base from V and 4 bases from J, the junction contained 7 bases not matched to a gene. CDR3 length equals 16 residues. From germline, CDR1 is LGHNA and CDR2 YSLEER. The CDR3 here is CASSQARLADYNEQFF. CDR3 sequence (DNA): TGCGCCAGCAGCCAAGCGAGGCTAGCGGATTACAATGAGCAGTTCTTC.

The CDR3 DNA follows: TGTGCCAGCAGTTTCCAGATTACCACCGGGGAGCTGTTTTTT. Translated, it gives CASSFQITTGELFF. V usage is TRBV27 and J usage is TRBJ2-2; D is uncertain. The V gene's germline CDR1 is MNHEY and CDR2 SMNVEV (reference sequence). The V end lost 3 bases, the J end lost 4 bases, and 9 bases lay between the germline ends. CDR3 length: 14 residues.

The sample holds a few counts of this clone. This chain uses TRBV6-5 with TRBJ1-1; maybe TRBD1 (6 bases). Trimming left V 5 bases short and J 3 bases short, with 16 bases between. Per the germline V gene, CDR1 is MNHEY and CDR2 is SVGAGI. This CDR3 region has 15 residues. CDR3 amino acids: CASSAKGGSDTEAFF. In nucleotides, the CDR3 is TGTGCCAGCAGTGCAAAGGGGGGGTCGGACACTGAAGCTTTCTTT.

The chain links TRBV13 to TRBJ1-1, with D unresolved. The CDR3 length is 13 residues. Trimming left V 5 bases short and J 6 bases short, with 13 bases between. Germline V CDR1 and CDR2: PRHDT, FYEKMQ (reference sequence). The CDR3 loop reads CASSPPIRAEAFF. The CDR3 DNA reads as TGTGCCAGCAGCCCGCCAATTCGGGCTGAAGCTTTCTTT.

The rearrangement uses TRBV5-1 and TRBJ2-7; tentatively, D is TRBD1 (6 bases). Germline V gene data show CDR1 as SGHRS and CDR2 as YFSETQ. The ends were cut back, 3 bases at V and 3 bases at J, with 7 bases in the middle. This CDR3 region has 12 residues. CDR3 amino acids: CASSSQGYEQYF. The CDR3 nucleotides are TGCGCCAGCAGCTCACAGGGCTACGAGCAGTACTTC.

The CDR3 protein is CASSSTVPGANVLTF. In DNA form, the CDR3 reads TGTGCCAGCAGCTCGACAGTCCCTGGGGCCAACGTCCTGACTTTC. The rearrangement uses TRBV7-9 and TRBJ2-6, with a possible D match to TRBD1 (5 bases). Germline CDR1 reads SEHNR; CDR2 reads FQNEAQ (reference sequence). Trimming took off 4 bases at V and 2 bases at J, with 9 bases between the two ends. The length of the CDR3 is 15 residues.

The CDR3 region is CASSRDSRYEQYF. The CDR3 DNA reads TGTGCCAGCAGTAGGGACAGCAGATACGAGCAGTACTTC. The chain couples TRBV28 to TRBJ2-7, with 7 bases aligning to TRBD1. V shed 5 bases and J 4 bases; nucleotides not matched to a gene: 5. Looked up from germline, CDR1 is MDHEN and CDR2 is SYDVKM. The CDR3 sequence is 13 residues long.

V and J are TRBV11-3 and TRBJ2-7; the match to TRBD2 covers 15 bases. V was pared by 5 bases and J by 3 bases, with 11 bases of the junction left unmatched. There are 18 residues in the CDR3. The germline gives CDR1 SGHNT, CDR2 YENEEA. The CDR3 region has the DNA TGTGCCAGCAGCCCCCGATTGGGACTAGCGGGAGGCAACTACGAGCAGTACTTC. This encodes CASSPRLGLAGGNYEQYF.